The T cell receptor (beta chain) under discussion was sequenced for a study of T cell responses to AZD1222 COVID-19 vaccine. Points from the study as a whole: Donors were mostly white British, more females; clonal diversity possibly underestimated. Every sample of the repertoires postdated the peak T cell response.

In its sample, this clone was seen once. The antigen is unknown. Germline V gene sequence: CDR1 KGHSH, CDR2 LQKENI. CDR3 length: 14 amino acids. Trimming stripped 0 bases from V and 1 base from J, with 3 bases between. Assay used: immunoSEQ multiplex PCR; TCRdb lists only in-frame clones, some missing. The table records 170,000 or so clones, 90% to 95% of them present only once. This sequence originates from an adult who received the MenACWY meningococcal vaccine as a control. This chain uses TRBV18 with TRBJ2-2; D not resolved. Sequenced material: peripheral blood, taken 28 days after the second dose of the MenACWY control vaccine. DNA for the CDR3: TGTGCCAGCTCACCACCACAGAACACCGGGGAGCTGTTTTTT. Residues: CASSPPQNTGELFF.